This T cell receptor beta chain originates from a study of blood T cells in healthy people across ages. Study at large: The template switching approach captured approximately one barcoded beta molecule for every two T cells.

Overall study findings and caveats: Greater diversity and more naive CD4+ cells were seen in long-lived donors than in aged donors. A strong correlation was seen between TCR beta diversity and naive T cell percentage. Age advanced and TCR beta diversity per million T cells fell, roughly linearly.

The trim removed 3 bases at V and 7 bases at J, leaving 5 bases unmatched. Germline V CDR1 and CDR2: DFQATT, SNEGSKA (reference sequence). The length of the CDR3 is 13 residues. This clonotype was counted only a few times. Its specificity is not known. Combining a sample-barcoded 5' primer with a J-beta primer mix, a second PCR ran for roughly 6 to 12 cycles. TCRdb reanalysed the 5' RACE reads using MiXCR and keeps one entry per CDR3 protein. The table lists about 640,000 distinct CDR3 sequences, approximately 59% of them singletons, with 30% to 40% in the top ten. This chain links TRBV20-1 with TRBJ2-1; 8 bases align to TRBD2. The sequenced sample consisted of blood. This sequence was found in a man aged 60 to 69 in good health. CDR3 sequence reads: CSASGGGSNEQFF. The CDR3 coding sequence is TGCAGTGCTAGCGGGGGGGGAAGTAATGAGCAGTTCTTC.